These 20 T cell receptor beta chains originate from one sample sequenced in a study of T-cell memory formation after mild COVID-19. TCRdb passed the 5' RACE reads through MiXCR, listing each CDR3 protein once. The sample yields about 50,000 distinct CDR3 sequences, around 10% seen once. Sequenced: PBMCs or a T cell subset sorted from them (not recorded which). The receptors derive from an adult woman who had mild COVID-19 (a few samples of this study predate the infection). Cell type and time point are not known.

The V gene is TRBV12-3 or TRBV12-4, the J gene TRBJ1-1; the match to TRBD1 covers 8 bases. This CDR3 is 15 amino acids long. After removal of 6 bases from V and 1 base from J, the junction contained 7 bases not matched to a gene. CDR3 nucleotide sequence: TGTGCCAGCAGCTTACTCGACAGGGGGAACACTGAAGCTTTCTTT. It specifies CASSLLDRGNTEAFF.

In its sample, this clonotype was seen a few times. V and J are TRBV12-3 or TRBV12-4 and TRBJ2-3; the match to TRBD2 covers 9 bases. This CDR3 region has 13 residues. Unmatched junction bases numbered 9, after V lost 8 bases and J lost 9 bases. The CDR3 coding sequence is TGTGCCAGCTCACTTGGTAGCGGGGGAACGCAGTATTTT. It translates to CASSLGSGGTQYF.

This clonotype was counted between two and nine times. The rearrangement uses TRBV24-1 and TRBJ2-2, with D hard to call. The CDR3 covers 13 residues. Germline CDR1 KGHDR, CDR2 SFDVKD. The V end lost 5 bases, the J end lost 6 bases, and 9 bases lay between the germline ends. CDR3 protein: CATSGTIAGELFF. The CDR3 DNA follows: TGTGCCACCAGTGGTACAATCGCCGGGGAGCTGTTTTTT.

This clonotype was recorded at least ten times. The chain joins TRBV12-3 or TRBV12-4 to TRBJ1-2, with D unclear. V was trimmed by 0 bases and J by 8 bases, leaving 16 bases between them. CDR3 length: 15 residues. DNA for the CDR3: TGTGCCAGCAGTTTAGCCTCCACAGCTCCTGGGGGCTACACCTTC. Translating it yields CASSLASTAPGGYTF.

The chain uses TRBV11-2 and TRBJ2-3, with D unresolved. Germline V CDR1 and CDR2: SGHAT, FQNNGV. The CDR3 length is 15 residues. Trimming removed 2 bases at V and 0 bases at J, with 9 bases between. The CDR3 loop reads CASSLWGSSTDTQYF. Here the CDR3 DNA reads TGTGCCAGCAGCTTATGGGGATCTAGCACAGATACGCAGTATTTT.

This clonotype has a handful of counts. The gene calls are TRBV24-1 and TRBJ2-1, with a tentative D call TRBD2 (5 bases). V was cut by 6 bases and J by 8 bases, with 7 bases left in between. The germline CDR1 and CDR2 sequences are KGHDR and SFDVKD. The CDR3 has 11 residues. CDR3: CATSLRDEQFF. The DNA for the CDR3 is TGTGCCACCAGTTTGCGGGATGAGCAGTTCTTC.

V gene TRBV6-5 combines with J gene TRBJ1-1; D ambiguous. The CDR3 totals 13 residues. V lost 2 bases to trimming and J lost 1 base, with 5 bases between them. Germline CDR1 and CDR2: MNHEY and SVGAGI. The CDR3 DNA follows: TGTGCCAGCAGTTACGAGCCGAACACTGAAGCTTTCTTT. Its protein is CASSYEPNTEAFF.

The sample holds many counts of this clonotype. The CDR3 region is CASSEASVAVSNEQFF. CDR3 nucleotides: TGTGCCAGCAGTGAAGCGTCAGTGGCAGTTAGCAATGAGCAGTTCTTC. The chain joins TRBV6-1 to TRBJ2-1, with no clear D. The length of the CDR3 is 16 residues. Per germline, CDR1 MNHNS and CDR2 SASEGT. The germline V and J ends were trimmed by 0 bases and 6 bases, with 15 bases remaining between them.

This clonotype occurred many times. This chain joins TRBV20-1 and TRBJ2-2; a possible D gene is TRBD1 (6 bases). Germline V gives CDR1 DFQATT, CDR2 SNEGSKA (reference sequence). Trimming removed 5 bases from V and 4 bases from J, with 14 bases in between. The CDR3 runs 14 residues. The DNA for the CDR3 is TGCAGTGCTCAACAGGGAAGAAGCACCGGGGAGCTGTTTTTT. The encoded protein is CSAQQGRSTGELFF.

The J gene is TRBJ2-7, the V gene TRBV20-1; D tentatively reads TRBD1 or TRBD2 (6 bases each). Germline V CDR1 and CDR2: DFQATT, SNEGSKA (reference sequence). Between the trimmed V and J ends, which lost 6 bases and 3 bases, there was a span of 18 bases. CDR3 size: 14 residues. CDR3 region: CSAGGHPLGYEQYF. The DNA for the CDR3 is TGCAGTGCGGGGGGACACCCTCTAGGCTACGAGCAGTACTTC.

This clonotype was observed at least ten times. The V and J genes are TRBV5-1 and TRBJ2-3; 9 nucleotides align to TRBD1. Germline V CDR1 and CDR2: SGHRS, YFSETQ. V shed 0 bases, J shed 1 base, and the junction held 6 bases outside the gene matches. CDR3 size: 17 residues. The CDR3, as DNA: TGCGCCAGCAGCTTGGGGCACCGGGACAGGGGCACAGATACGCAGTATTTT. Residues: CASSLGHRDRGTDTQYF.

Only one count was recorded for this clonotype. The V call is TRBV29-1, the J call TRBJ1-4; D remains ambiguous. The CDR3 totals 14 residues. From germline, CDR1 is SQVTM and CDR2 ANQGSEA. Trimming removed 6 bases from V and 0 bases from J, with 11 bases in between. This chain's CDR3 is CSVIYTATNEKLFF. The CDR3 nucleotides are TGCAGCGTGATTTACACTGCAACTAATGAAAAACTGTTTTTT.

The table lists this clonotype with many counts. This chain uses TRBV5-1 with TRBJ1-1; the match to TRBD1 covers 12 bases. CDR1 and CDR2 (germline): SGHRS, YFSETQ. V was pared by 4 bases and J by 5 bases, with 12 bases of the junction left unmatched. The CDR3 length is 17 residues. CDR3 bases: TGCGCCAGCAGCCTAGGGGACAGGGGGCGGCCTATGACTGAAGCTTTCTTT. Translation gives CASSLGDRGRPMTEAFF.

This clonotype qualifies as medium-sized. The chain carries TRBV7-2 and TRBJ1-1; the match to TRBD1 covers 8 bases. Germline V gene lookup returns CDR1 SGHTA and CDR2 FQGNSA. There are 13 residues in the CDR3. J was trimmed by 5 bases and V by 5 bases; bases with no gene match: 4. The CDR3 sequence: CASSPGGATEAFF. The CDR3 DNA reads TGTGCCAGCAGCCCAGGGGGCGCGACTGAAGCTTTCTTT. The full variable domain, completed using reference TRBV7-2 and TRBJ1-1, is GAGVSQSPSNKVTEKGKDVELRCDPISGHTALYWYRQSLGQGLEFLIYFQGNSAPDKSGLPSDRFSAERTGGSVSTLTIQRTQQEDSAVYLCASSPGGATEAFFGQGTRLTVV.

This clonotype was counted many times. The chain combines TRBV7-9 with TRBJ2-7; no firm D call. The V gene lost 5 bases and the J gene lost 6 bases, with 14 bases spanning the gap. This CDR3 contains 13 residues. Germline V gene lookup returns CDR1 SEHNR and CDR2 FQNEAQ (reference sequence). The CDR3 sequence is CASSPKGPGEQYF. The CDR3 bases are TGTGCCAGCAGCCCCAAGGGTCCAGGCGAGCAGTACTTC. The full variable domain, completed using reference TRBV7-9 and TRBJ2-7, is DTGVSQNPRHKITKRGQNVTFRCDPISEHNRLYWYRQTLGQGPEFLTYFQNEAQLEKSRLLSDRFSAERPKGSFSTLEIQRTEQGDSAMYLCASSPKGPGEQYFGPGTRLTVT.

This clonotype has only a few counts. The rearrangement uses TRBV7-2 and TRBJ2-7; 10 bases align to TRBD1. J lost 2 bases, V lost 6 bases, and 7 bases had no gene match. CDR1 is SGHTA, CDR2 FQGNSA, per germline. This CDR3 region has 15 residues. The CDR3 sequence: CASRAGGQGTYEQYF. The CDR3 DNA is TGTGCCAGCAGGGCAGGGGGACAGGGGACCTACGAGCAGTACTTC.

CDR3 amino acids: CSASSGPRHDEQYF. CDR3 nucleotide sequence: TGCAGTGCTTCTAGCGGGCCAAGACATGACGAGCAGTACTTC. The chain has TRBV20-1 and TRBJ2-7, with 8 nucleotides matching TRBD2. V was clipped by 5 bases and J by 5 bases; unmatched bases: 11. The CDR3 contains 14 residues. Per the germline V gene, CDR1 is DFQATT and CDR2 is SNEGSKA (reference sequence).

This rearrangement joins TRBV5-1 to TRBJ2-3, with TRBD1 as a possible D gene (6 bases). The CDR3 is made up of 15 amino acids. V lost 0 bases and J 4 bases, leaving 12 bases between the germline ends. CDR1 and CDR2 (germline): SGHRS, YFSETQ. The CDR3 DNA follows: TGCGCCAGCAGCTTGGACCAGGGGCTTTCAGATACGCAGTATTTT. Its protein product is CASSLDQGLSDTQYF.

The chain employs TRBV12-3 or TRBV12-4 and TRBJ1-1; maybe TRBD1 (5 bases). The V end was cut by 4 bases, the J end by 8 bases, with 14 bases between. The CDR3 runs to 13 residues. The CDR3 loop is CASSSHPGGEAFF. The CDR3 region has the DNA TGTGCCAGCAGTTCCCACCCTGGGGGGGAAGCTTTCTTT.

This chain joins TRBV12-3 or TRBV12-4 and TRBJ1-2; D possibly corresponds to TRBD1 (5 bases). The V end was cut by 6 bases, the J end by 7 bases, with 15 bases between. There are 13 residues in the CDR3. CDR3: CASRRYGGAGYTF. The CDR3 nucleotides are TGTGCCAGCAGGCGTTATGGGGGTGCTGGCTACACCTTC.